The source of this T cell receptor beta chain is a study of blood T cell repertoires in COVID-19. For the study at large: Samples representing acute and convalescent COVID-19 were sourced from the United States, Italy and Spain. PBMCs, B-cell-depleted T cells, or T cells were the source of the cDNA or gDNA that made up the material.

The CDR3 consists of 13 residues. Germline assignment: CDR1 MNHEY and CDR2 SVGAGI. TCRdb's table, derived via immunoSEQ multiplex PCR, lists solely in-frame clones and lacks some. The repertoire holds hundreds of thousands of clones, roughly nine tenths seen once, with around 1.8% in the top ten. This TCR derives from a woman in her late teens or twenties with acute COVID-19. The sequenced material came from PBMCs or T cells enriched from blood (not recorded which). The genes are TRBV6-5 and TRBJ1-1, with D possibly TRBD1 on 5 matching bases. CDR3 nucleotide sequence: TGTGCGGTGGCGGAGGGGAGGAACACTGAAGCTTTCTTT. It is translated as CAVAEGRNTEAFF.